The 16 T cell receptor beta chains in this list originate from one sample, sequenced in a study of Ad26.COV2.S vaccination and SARS-CoV-2 variants (dated by TCRdb to the early 2020s). Receptor libraries were prepared by the immunoSEQ multiplex PCR assay. TCRdb re-hosts the immuneACCESS table, in-frame sequences only. Its copies lack some clones; in the studies checked, an unresolved V gene accounts for under half of them, and the cause for the rest is not known. The sample table shows about 680,000 clones, and roughly 90% are seen once. The top ten clonotypes cover about 1.5% of the sample. The treatment or condition label for this specimen denotes: about 20 received Ad26.COV2.S at low or high dose, single or two shots; about five received placebo; per-sample allocation not given. For vaccine and placebo recipients, the sequenced repertoires came from samples collected on day 63 after the first injection.

The input for sequencing was peripheral blood, taken in a trial of Ad26.COV2.S vaccine versus placebo. Every receptor here comes from a person aged 18-65 years who received the Ad26.COV2.S COVID-19 vaccine or a placebo.

This clone was observed once. This sequence joins TRBV29-1 and TRBJ2-1, with D unresolved. The CDR3 has 12 amino acids. The V end was cut by 3 bases, the J end by 6 bases, with 9 bases between. The V gene's germline CDR1 is SQVTM and CDR2 ANQGSEA. In DNA, the CDR3 is TGCAGCGTTGATTCCCCTATCAATGAGCAGTTCTTC. Translation gives CSVDSPINEQFF.

This clone occurred once. The chain links TRBV18 to TRBJ1-5; D is ambiguous. CDR3 length: 15 amino acids. Trimming cost V 2 bases and J 3 bases, with 11 bases left between them. CDR1 and CDR2 (germline): KGHSH, LQKENI. Here the CDR3 reads CASSPDAPSNQPQHF. The CDR3 bases are TGTGCCAGCTCACCAGACGCCCCCTCCAATCAGCCCCAGCATTTT.

The chain uses TRBV10-3 and TRBJ2-7, with D possibly matching TRBD1 (6 bases). The CDR3 consists of 12 residues. Germline CDR1 reads ENHRY; CDR2 reads SYGVKD. Trimming took 3 bases from V and 5 from J, leaving 8 bases between them. The CDR3 DNA reads as TGTGCCATCAGTGACAGGGGCGACGAGCAGTACTTC. Translating it yields CAISDRGDEQYF.

The chain carries TRBV11-2 and TRBJ2-1; TRBD2 aligns across 11 bases. Germline lookup yields CDR1 SGHAT and CDR2 FQNNGV. CDR3 length equals 16 residues. J gave up 1 base and V 5 bases, and 4 bases lay outside the gene matches. The CDR3 loop reads CASSLGTSGSYNEQFF. The CDR3 bases are TGTGCCAGCAGCCTAGGGACTAGCGGATCCTACAATGAGCAGTTCTTC.

The rearrangement links TRBV19 to TRBJ1-6, with D unresolved. V lost 7 bases, J lost 12 bases, and 16 bases lay in between. CDR1 is LNHDA, CDR2 SQIVND, per germline (reference sequence). The CDR3 spans 13 residues. In DNA, the CDR3 is TGTGCCAGTACCCCCTCGAGGAGCGAACCCCTCCACTTT. Translation: CASTPSRSEPLHF.

This chain connects TRBV5-1 to TRBJ2-7; D gene ambiguous. The CDR3 extends over 12 amino acids. CDR1 is SGHRS and CDR2 is YFSETQ in the germline V gene. Trimming removed 7 bases at V and 3 bases at J, with 11 bases between. CDR3 nucleotide sequence: TGCGCCAGCGGCGACAAAAACTACGAGCAGTACTTC. It specifies CASGDKNYEQYF.

With respect to this clone: One junction end disagrees with the germline gene, perhaps due to a read error. The gene calls are TRBV6-5 and TRBJ2-5; D is undetermined. Germline CDR1 is MNHEY and CDR2 is SVGAGI. The CDR3 length is 11 residues. The CDR3 nucleotides read TGTGCCAGCAGTAACTCCGGGACCCAGTACTTC. Protein: CASSNSGTQYF.

This chain uses TRBV24-1 with TRBJ1-1; 11 bases are shared with TRBD1. The CDR3 has 16 residues. Germline V gene lookup returns CDR1 KGHDR and CDR2 SFDVKD. Trimming took 3 bases from V and 4 from J; bases not matched to a gene: 6. The CDR3, as DNA: TGTGCCACCAGTGATACAGGGACAGGGGGTACCACTGAAGCTTTCTTT. This encodes CATSDTGTGGTTEAFF.

The chain is built from TRBV7-9 and TRBJ1-1; TRBD1 is a possible D gene (5 bases). CDR1 and CDR2 (germline): SEHNR, FQNEAQ (reference sequence). The CDR3 contains 15 residues. V was shortened by 4 bases and J by 1 base, with 13 bases between the two germline ends. The CDR3 loop reads CASSSGGAWNTEAFF. As DNA, the CDR3 is TGTGCCAGCAGCTCAGGAGGGGCGTGGAACACTGAAGCTTTCTTT.

This clone is a singleton in its sample. The V and J genes are TRBV10-3 and TRBJ2-1; 8 bases map to TRBD2. V was pared by 9 bases and J by 0 bases, with 4 bases of the junction left unmatched. This CDR3 region has 14 residues. Germline V gene lookup returns CDR1 ENHRY and CDR2 SYGVKD. The CDR3 coding sequence is TGTGCCATGTTACTAGCGGTCTCCTACAATGAGCAGTTCTTC. Encoded protein: CAMLLAVSYNEQFF.

This chain joins TRBV4-3 and TRBJ1-1, with D possibly matching TRBD1 (5 bases). CDR1 and CDR2 from the germline V gene are LGHNA and YSLEER. V lost 0 bases, J lost 5 bases, and 10 bases lay in between. The CDR3 is 14 amino acids. The CDR3 here is CASSQDLGRTEAFF. Here the CDR3 DNA reads TGCGCCAGCAGCCAAGATCTGGGGCGTACTGAAGCTTTCTTT.

Comment on this clone: One end of the junction is discordant with germline, which a read error may explain. The rearrangement uses TRBV9 and TRBJ1-6; D may be TRBD1 (5 bases). This CDR3 is 17 amino acids long. Looked up from germline, CDR1 is SGDLS and CDR2 is YYNGEE. The CDR3 loop is CASNFGAGEGSNSPLHF. In nucleotides, the CDR3 is TGTGCCAGCAACTTCGGGGCCGGAGAGGGGAGCAATTCACCTCTCCACTTT.

The rearrangement uses TRBV24-1 and TRBJ2-1, with D uncertain. V lost 2 bases and J lost 7, with 8 bases in between. The germline CDR1 and CDR2 sequences are KGHDR and SFDVKD. The length of the CDR3 is 13 residues. The CDR3 protein is CATSDSLRNEQFF. CDR3 DNA: TGTGCCACCAGTGATTCGCTAAGAAATGAGCAGTTCTTC.

The chain joins TRBV18 to TRBJ1-1; D not resolved. CDR3 length: 14 residues. Deletions cut 2 bases from V and 1 base from J, with 8 bases between. Looked up from germline, CDR1 is KGHSH and CDR2 is LQKENI. The CDR3 spells CASSPNRQNTEAFF. The CDR3 DNA reads TGTGCCAGCTCACCAAACAGACAGAACACTGAAGCTTTCTTT.

The chain couples TRBV7-2 to TRBJ1-5; weak D call: TRBD1 (6 bases). V was pared by 4 bases and J by 3 bases, with 13 bases between. Germline-derived CDR1 and CDR2 are SGHTA and FQGNSA. This CDR3 spans 15 amino acids. DNA for the CDR3: TGTGCCAGCAGCTACCAGGGGTCCCTCAATCAGCCCCAGCATTTT. Protein: CASSYQGSLNQPQHF.

The V gene is TRBV18, the J gene TRBJ2-7; no clear D. CDR3 length: 14 amino acids. V was shortened by 0 bases and J by 6 bases, with 12 bases between the two germline ends. Germline lookup yields CDR1 KGHSH and CDR2 LQKENI. CDR3 loop: CASSPPARIGEQYF. For the CDR3, the DNA is TGTGCCAGCTCACCACCGGCGAGGATAGGCGAGCAGTACTTC.